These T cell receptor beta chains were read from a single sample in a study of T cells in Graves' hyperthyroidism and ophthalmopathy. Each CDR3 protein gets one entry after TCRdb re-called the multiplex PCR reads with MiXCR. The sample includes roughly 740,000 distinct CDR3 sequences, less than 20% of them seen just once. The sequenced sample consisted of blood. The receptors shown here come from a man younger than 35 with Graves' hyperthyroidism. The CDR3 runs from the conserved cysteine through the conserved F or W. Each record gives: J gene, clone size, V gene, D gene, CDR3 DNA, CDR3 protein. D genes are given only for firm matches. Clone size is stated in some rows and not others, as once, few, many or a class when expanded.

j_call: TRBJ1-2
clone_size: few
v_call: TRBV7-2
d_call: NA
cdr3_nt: TGTGCCAGCAGCTTAGCGCTAAGGGGGGAAAGCTATGGCTACACCTTC
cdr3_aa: CASSLALRGESYGYTF

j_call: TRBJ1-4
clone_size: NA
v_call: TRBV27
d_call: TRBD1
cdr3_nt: TGTGCCAGCAGTTTATCGCCGGGACAGGGAGAGGAAAAACTGTTTTTT
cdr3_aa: CASSLSPGQGEEKLFF

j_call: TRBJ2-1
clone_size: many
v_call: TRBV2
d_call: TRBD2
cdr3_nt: TGTGCCAGCAGTGACGGGGTGGGCCACGAAGCGGGAGCAGGCAATGAGCAGTTCTTC
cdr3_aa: CASSDGVGHEAGAGNEQFF

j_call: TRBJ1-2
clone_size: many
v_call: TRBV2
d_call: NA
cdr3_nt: TGTGCCAGCCGGGACCTACAATCAAATTCGTATGGCTACACCTTC
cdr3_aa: CASRDLQSNSYGYTF

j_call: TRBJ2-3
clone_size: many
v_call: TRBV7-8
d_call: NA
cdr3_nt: TGTGCCAGCAGCCCGTTTCTGCAGGGAGCAGATACGCAGTATTTT
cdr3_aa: CASSPFLQGADTQYF

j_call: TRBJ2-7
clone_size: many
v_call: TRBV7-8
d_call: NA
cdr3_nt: TGTGCCAGCAGCTTGGAACGGCAGGACGAGCAGTACTTC
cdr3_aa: CASSLERQDEQYF

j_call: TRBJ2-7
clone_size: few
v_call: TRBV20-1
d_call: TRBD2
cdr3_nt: TGCAGTGCACCTATCGCGGGGACTAGCGGCTACGAGCAGTACTTC
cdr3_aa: CSAPIAGTSGYEQYF

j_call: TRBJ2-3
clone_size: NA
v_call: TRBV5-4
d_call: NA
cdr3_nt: TGTGCCAGCAGATCTGGGACTGATCTCCCAGATACGCAGTATTTT
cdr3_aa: CASRSGTDLPDTQYF

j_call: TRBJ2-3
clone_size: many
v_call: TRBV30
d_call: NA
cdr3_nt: TGTGCCATTAGCATCACAGATACGCAGTATTTT
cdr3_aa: CAISITDTQYF

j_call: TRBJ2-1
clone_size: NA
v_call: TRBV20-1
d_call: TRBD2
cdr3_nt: TGCAGTGCTAGAGCACGGATCGTCCCAGCGGGAGCTCGCAATGAGCAGTTCTTC
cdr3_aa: CSARARIVPAGARNEQFF

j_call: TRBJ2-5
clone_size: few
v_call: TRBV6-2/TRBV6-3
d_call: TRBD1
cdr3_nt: TGTGCCAGCAGGGACAGGGTAAAGACCCAGTACTTC
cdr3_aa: CASRDRVKTQYF

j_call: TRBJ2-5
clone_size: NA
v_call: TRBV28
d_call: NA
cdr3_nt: TGTGCCAGCAGGGCCATCTTGGGGGGTCAAGAGACCCAGTACTTC
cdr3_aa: CASRAILGGQETQYF

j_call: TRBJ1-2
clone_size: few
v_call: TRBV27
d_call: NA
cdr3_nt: TGTGCCAGCAGTTTATACCCTAACTATGGCTACACCTTC
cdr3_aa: CASSLYPNYGYTF

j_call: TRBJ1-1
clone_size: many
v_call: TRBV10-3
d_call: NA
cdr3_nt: TGTGCCATCAGTGAGTCAACAGCTGAAGCTTTCTTT
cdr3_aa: CAISESTAEAFF

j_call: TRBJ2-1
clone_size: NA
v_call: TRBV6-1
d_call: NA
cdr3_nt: TGTGCCAGCAGTACCGGGGGCGCTTACTCCTACAATGAGCAGTTCTTC
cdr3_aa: CASSTGGAYSYNEQFF

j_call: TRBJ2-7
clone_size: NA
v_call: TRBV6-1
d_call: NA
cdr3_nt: TGTGCCACCGGGCCCCCTAGTGAGCAGTACTTC
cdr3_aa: CATGPPSEQYF

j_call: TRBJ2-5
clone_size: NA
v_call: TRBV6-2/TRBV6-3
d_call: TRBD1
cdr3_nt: TGTGCCAGCAGTTGGGTGACAGGGACCCAAGAGACCCAGTACTTC
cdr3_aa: CASSWVTGTQETQYF

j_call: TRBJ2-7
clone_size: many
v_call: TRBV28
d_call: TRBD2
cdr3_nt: TGTGCCAGCAGTTTATTGCGGGAGTACCCCTACGAGCAGTACTTC
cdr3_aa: CASSLLREYPYEQYF

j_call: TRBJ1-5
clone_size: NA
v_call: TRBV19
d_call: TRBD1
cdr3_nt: TGTGCCAGTACTCCAGGGGGCAGGGGCATAGATAGCAATCAGCCCCAGCATTTT
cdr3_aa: CASTPGGRGIDSNQPQHF

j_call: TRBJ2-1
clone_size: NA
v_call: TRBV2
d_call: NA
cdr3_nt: TGTGCCAGCAGTGCTCTGAACGGGATGGGCAATGAGCAGTTCTTC
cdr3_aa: CASSALNGMGNEQFF

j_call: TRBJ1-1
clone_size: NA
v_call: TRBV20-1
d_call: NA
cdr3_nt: TGCAGTGCAACCGACATTAACACTGAAGCTTTCTTT
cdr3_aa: CSATDINTEAFF

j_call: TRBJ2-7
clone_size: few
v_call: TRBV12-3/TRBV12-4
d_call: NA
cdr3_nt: TGTGCCAGCAGTTTTAAGAGAACCTCCTACGAGCAGTACTTC
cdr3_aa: CASSFKRTSYEQYF

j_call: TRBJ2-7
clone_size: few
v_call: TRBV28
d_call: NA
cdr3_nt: TGTGCCAGCGTGTCATCGGGAGCCTACGAGCAGTACTTC
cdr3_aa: CASVSSGAYEQYF

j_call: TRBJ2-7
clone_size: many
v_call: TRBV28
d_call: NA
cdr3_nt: TGTGCCAGCAGCTTCACCGGCCGGGGGAGCGAGCAGTACTTC
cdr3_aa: CASSFTGRGSEQYF

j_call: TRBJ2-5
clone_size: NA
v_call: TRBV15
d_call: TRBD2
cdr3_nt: TGTGCCACCAGCAGAGATGGAGGGACTAGCGGGACCCAGTACTTC
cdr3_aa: CATSRDGGTSGTQYF

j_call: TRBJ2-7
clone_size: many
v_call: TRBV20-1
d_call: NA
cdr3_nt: TGCAGTGCTAGAGGCGGACTCGCCTACGAGCAGTACTTC
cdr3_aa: CSARGGLAYEQYF

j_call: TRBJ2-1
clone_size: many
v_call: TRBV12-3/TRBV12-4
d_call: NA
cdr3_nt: TGTGCCAGCAGTTCTCCTAGGGGAAAACTTTGGACTACGGGCAATGAGCAGTTCTTC
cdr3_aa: CASSSPRGKLWTTGNEQFF

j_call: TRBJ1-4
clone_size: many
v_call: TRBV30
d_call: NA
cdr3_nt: TGTGCCTGGAGTGGGGGGGGTAATGAAAAACTGTTTTTT
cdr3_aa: CAWSGGGNEKLFF

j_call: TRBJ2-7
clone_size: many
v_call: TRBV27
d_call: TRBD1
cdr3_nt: TGTGCCAGCAGTTTATCCTTCCCGGGGACAGGGGTTTACCTCGAGCAGTACTTC
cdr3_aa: CASSLSFPGTGVYLEQYF

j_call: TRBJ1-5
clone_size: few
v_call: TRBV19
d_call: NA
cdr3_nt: TGTGCCAGTAGCCTACAGGTTCGCTATCAGCCCCAGCATTTT
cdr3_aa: CASSLQVRYQPQHF

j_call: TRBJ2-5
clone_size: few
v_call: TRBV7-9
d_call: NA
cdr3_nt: TGTGCCAGCAGCCAAGTGGTGGGGGTATCCCGACCGGGACAAGAGACCCAGTACTTC
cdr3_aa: CASSQVVGVSRPGQETQYF

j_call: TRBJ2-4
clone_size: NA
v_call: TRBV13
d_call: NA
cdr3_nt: TGTGCCAGCAGGACTAGGCTGGCCAAAAACATTCAGTACTTC
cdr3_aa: CASRTRLAKNIQYF

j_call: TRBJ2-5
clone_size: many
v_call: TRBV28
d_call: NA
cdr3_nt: TGTGCCACCCAACAAGAGGGCAGGGGGGGAGAGACCCAGTACTTC
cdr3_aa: CATQQEGRGGETQYF

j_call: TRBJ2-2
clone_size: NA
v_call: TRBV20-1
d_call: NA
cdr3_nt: TGCAGTGCTAGAGATAGAGGGACGGGGGCCGGGGAGCTGTTTTTT
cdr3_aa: CSARDRGTGAGELFF

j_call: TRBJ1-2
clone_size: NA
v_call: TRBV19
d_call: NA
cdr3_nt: TGTGCCAGTAGTCTACGGACGGGAATATACTATGGCTACACCTTC
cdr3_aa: CASSLRTGIYYGYTF

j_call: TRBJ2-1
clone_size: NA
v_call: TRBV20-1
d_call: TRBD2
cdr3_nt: TGCAGTGCTAGGAATAACGGGAGGGCCTACAATGAGCAGTTCTTC
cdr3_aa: CSARNNGRAYNEQFF

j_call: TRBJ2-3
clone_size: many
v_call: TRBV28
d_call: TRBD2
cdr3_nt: TGTGCCAGCAGTCCGTTAGCGGGATCAGATACGCAGTATTTT
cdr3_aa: CASSPLAGSDTQYF

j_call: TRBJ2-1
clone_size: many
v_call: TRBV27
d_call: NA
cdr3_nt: TGTGCCAGCAGATCCCCCTCCGGGTCTAATTTAAATGAGCAGTTCTTC
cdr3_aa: CASRSPSGSNLNEQFF

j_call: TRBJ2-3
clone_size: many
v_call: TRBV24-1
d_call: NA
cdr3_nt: TGTGCCACCAGTGACCCGGGTCCCCAAGGCACAGATACGCAGTATTTT
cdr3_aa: CATSDPGPQGTDTQYF

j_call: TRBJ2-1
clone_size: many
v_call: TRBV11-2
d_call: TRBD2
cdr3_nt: TGTGCCAGCAGCCCATTCCCAGCGGGAACAATGATGGATGAGCAGTTCTTC
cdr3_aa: CASSPFPAGTMMDEQFF

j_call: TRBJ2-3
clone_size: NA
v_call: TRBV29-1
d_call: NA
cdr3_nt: TGCAGCTTTGGAGGGGTAGCGTCCACAGATACGCAGTATTTT
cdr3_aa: CSFGGVASTDTQYF

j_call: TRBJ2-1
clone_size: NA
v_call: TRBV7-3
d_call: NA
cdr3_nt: TGTGCCAGCAGCTTAAGAGCGCTACCCTACAATGAGCAGTTCTTC
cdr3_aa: CASSLRALPYNEQFF

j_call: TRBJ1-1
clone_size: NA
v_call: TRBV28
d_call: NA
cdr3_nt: TGTGCCAGCAGCCCACACGCACCTAACACTGAAGCTTTCTTT
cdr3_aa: CASSPHAPNTEAFF

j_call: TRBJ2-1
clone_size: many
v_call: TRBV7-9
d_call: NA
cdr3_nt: TGTGCCAGCAGCTTAGGCCCTACCGGCGGCTTTAATGAGCAGTTCTTC
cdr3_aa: CASSLGPTGGFNEQFF

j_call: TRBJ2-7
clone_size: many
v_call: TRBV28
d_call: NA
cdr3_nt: TGTGCCAGCAGCCAGACGATCAACAGCGAGCAGTACTTC
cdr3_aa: CASSQTINSEQYF

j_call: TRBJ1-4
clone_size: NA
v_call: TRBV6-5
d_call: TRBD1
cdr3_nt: TGTGCCAGCAGTTACTCGGGAGGAGGGGGCCGCGAAAAACTGTTTTTT
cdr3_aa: CASSYSGGGGREKLFF

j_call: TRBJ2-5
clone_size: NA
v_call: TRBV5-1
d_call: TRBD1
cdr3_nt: TGCGCCAGCAGCACCTGGGGACAGGGTCAAGAGACCCAGTACTTC
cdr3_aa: CASSTWGQGQETQYF

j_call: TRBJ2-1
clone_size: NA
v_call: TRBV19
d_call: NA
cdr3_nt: TGTGCCAGTAGTATTAAGTACGAAGATGAGCAGTTCTTC
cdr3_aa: CASSIKYEDEQFF

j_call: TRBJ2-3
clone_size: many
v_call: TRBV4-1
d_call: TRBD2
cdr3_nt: TGCGCCAGCAGCCAAGATCGGTTAGAGATAGCGGGAGAGGGGGATACGCAGTATTTT
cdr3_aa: CASSQDRLEIAGEGDTQYF

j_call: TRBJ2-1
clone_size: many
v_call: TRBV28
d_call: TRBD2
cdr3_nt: TGTGCCAGCAGTTTAGCCGGGGGGGGTTTGAATGAGCAGTTCTTC
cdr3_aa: CASSLAGGGLNEQFF

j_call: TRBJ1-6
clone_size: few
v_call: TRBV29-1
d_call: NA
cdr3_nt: TGCAGCGTTGGTTATGATGTGAATTCACCCCTCCACTTT
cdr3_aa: CSVGYDVNSPLHF

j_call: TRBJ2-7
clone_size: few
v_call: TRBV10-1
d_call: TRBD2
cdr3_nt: TGCGCCAGCAGTGAGGGACGGGAGGGATCCTACGAGCAGTACTTC
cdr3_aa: CASSEGREGSYEQYF

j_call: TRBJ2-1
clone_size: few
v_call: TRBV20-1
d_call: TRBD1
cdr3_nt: TGCAGTGCTGACAGGGGCTCCGGACCCTACAATGAGCAGTTCTTC
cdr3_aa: CSADRGSGPYNEQFF

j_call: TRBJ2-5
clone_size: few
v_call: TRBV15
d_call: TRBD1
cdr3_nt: TGTGCCTCCAAAGACAGGGCTGGGGAGACCCAGTACTTC
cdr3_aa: CASKDRAGETQYF

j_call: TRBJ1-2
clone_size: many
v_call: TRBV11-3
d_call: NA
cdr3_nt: TGTGCCAGCAGCTTTACCGGGGCAGATGGCTACACCTTC
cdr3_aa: CASSFTGADGYTF